This entry is about one T cell receptor beta chain. What antigen it recognizes has not been identified. Per-base qualities were not stored, and no clone one base away is much larger. For repertoire sequencing, TCR beta CDR3 regions were amplified from RNA transcripts. HTBI primers and the Qiagen OneStep RT-PCR kit were used in a first-round RT-PCR, which was followed by a second-round multiplex PCR, size selection and purification. The libraries underwent paired-end sequencing with 100 bp reads on an Illumina HiSeq2000. On the study's bioinformatics: SOAPnuke was used to process the reads, throwing out any read that had adapters, had uncalled bases, had a mean Phred below 15, or lacked an exact constant-primer or identifier match. COPE v1.2.5 was used to merge high-quality paired reads. Clonotypes were defined as unique nucleotide sequences and were aligned to IMGT TRB V, D and J references using MiTCR v1.1. Analysis was restricted to V-J combinations with a frequency above 0.0001, which covered over 98% of repertoires. For each V-J combination, a TCR clonal expansion and chaos score was defined as F50 clonal expansion divided by the chaos observed in the TCRdist matrix. Welch's t-statistics and random forest were used to reduce the features to 10 to 15 V-J combinations, which were then used as input to a naive Bayes classifier. The Morisita-Horn index was used to measure how similar the thyroid and blood repertoires were. The public reads were run again by TCRdb, first through fastp at Q25 and then through MiXCR, and only productive beta chains were kept. CDR3 protein duplicates are merged, each entry listing the most common genes and DNA. None of the V and J calls come from the authors' own analysis; TCRdb made them. This sample comprises almost 750,000 distinct CDR3 sequences, roughly two fifths of them detected only once. Jointly, the top ten make up approximately 43% of the sample.

Based on the germline V gene, the CDR1 and CDR2 sequences are SQVTM and ANQGSEA. CDR3 length: 12 amino acids, cysteine to phenylalanine. Solely the CDR3 DNA is kept, with 36 bases framed from the first base. V and J lose 4 bases and 1 base, and a span of 7 bases separates them. Patients with ophthalmopathy had moderately to severely active disease, with a Clinical Activity Score of 3 or more, a NOSPECS grade of 4 or more, and a disease duration of less than 3 months. Patients were excluded if they had other autoimmune diseases, uncontrolled infections, pregnancy or lactation. Clinical symptoms, serum thyroxine, TRAb, thyroid ultrasound and orbital computed tomography formed the basis of the diagnosis. Ficoll-Paque density gradient centrifugation was used to isolate PBMCs from 8 to 10 ml of fresh peripheral blood. Trizol reagent was used to extract the total RNA, and its quality was then checked on an Agilent 2100 Bioanalyzer.

These data are taken from a study of Graves' ophthalmopathy and Graves' hyperthyroidism (dated by TCRdb to the late 2010s). Some background on the complete study: Peripheral blood samples were taken at the time of initial diagnosis, before any treatment was given. In total, approximately 130 blood samples were TCR-sequenced: fewer than 50 ophthalmopathy, under 80 hyperthyroidism and about 17 hyperthyroidism-to-ophthalmopathy patients. An independent validation cohort comprised about 20 hyperthyroidism patients and 15 to 17 patients who later progressed from hyperthyroidism to ophthalmopathy. The study used signatures of the TCR beta repertoire to tell Graves' ophthalmopathy apart from Graves' hyperthyroidism and to predict which patients would progress to ophthalmopathy. Following sample collection, hyperthyroidism patients were given methimazole at a starting dose of 30 mg daily, and ophthalmopathy patients were given high-dose intravenous methylprednisolone. In five or six hyperthyroidism patients, T-cell repertoires of thyroid tissue and blood were compared. A discovery set of 90 to 100 patients (roughly 43 ophthalmopathy, 55 to 65 stable hyperthyroidism) was enrolled to explore V-J signatures distinguishing ophthalmopathy from hyperthyroidism. The investigation overall reported the following: Sample size was not predetermined statistically, and investigators were not blinded to group allocation. Among expanded thyroid clonotypes with frequency above 0.001, most also showed up in blood, which suggests that blood repertoires may reflect the thyroid immune response. In validation, the model predicted ophthalmopathy progression with 70.59% sensitivity and about 77% specificity; more than ten predicted patients were CT-confirmed with GO in a median of 6.5 months. In cross-validation, the 13-signature model distinguished ophthalmopathy from stable hyperthyroidism with approximately 85% sensitivity and just under 84% specificity, and in the test set the corresponding values were approximately 79% and 70%.

The V and J genes are TRBV29-1 and TRBJ1-1; the D gene lacks a confident call. The TCR sequence derives from an adult man with Graves' ophthalmopathy. The sequenced sample was peripheral blood. The CDR3 protein: CSVVDGNTEAFF. The sequenced DNA is TGCAGCGTTGTAGATGGGAACACTGAAGCTTTCTTT.